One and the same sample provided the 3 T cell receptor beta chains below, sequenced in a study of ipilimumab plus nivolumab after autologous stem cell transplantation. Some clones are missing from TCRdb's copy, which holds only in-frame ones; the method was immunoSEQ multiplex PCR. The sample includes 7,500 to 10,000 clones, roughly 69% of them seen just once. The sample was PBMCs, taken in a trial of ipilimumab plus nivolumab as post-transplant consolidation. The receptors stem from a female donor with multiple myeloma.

The CDR3: CASSYGPTYEQYF. The CDR3 DNA sequence: TGTGCCAGCAGTTACGGGCCTACCTACGAGCAGTACTTC. The chain recombines TRBV6-5 with TRBJ2-7, with D unresolved. The germline gives CDR1 MNHEY, CDR2 SVGAGI. This CDR3 has 13 residues. The V end was cut by 2 bases, the J end by 2 bases, with 7 bases between.

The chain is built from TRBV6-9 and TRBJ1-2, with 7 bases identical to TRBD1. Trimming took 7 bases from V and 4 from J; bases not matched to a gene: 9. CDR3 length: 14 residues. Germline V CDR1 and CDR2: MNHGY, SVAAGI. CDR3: CASTRQGGTYGYTF. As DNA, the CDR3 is TGTGCCAGCACCAGACAGGGTGGCACCTATGGCTACACCTTC.

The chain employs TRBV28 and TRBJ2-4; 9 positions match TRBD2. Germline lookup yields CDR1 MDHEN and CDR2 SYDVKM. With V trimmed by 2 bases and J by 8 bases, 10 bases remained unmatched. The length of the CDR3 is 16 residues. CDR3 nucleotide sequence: TGTGCCAGCAGTTTACCCCTAGCGGGAAGTCGGGACATTCAGTACTTC. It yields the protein CASSLPLAGSRDIQYF.